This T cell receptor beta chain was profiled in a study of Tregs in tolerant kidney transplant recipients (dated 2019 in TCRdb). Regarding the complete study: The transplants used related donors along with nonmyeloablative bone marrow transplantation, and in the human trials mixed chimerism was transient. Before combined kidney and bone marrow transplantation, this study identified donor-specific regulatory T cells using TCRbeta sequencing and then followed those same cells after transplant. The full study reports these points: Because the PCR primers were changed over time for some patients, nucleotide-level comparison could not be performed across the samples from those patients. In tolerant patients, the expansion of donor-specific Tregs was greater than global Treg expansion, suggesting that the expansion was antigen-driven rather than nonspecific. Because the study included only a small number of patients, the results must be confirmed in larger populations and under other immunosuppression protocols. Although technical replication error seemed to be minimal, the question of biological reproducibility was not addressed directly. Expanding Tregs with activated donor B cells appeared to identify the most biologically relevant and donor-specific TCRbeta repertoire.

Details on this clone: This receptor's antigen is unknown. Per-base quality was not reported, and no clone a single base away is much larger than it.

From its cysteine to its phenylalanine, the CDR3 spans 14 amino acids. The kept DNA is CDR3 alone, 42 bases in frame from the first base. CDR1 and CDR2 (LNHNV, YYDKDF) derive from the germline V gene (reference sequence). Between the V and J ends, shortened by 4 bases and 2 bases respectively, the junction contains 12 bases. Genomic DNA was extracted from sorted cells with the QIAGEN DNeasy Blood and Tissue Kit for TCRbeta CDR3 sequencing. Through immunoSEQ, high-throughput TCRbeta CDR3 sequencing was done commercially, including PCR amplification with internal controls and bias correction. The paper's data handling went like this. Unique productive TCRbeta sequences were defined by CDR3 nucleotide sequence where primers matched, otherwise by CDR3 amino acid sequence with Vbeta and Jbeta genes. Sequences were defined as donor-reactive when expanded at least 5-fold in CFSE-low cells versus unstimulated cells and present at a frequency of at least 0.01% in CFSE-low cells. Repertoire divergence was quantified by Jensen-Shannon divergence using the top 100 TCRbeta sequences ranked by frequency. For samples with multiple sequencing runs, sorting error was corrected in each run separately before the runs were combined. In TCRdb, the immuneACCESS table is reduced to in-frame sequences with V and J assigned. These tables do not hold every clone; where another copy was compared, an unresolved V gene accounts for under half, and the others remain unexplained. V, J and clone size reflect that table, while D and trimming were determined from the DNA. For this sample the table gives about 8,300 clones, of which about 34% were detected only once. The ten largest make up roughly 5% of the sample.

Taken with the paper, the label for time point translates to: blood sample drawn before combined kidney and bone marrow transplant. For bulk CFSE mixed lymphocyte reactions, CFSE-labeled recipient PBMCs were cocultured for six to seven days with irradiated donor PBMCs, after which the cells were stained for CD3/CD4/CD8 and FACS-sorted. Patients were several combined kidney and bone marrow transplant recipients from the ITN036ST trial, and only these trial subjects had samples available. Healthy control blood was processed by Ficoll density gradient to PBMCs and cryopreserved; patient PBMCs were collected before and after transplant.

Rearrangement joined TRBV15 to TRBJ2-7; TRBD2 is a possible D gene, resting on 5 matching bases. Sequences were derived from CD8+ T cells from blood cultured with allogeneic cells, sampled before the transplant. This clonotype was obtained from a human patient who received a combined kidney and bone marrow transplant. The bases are TGTGCCACCAGCATTGCGGGTACCCCCTACGAGCAGTACTTC. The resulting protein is CATSIAGTPYEQYF.